These 32 T cell receptor beta chains share one sample of origin, sequenced in a study of CD8 T cells in ankylosing spondylitis (dated by TCRdb to 2015 to 2018). Preparation of the library involved 5' RACE. These reads were obtained on an Illumina HiSeq 2500. TCRdb applied fastp at Q25 and MiXCR to the public reads, then kept only in-frame beta chains. Each record represents a unique CDR3 protein, reported with the most common genes and DNA among its rows. This sample lists roughly 130,000 distinct CDR3 sequences; roughly 8.8% were detected once. The top ten clones comprise more than 3% of the sample. Sequenced: blood, either unsorted or a sorted T cell fraction (not recorded which). Receptor source: a male donor with ankylosing spondylitis or in good health (not recorded which).

This clonotype is classed as medium-sized. This rearrangement joins TRBV5-1 to TRBJ1-1; D possibly corresponds to TRBD1 (6 bases). The CDR3 extends over 13 amino acids. Germline V CDR1 and CDR2: SGHRS, YFSETQ. Trimming cost V 4 bases and J 5 bases, with 12 bases left between them. The CDR3 nucleotides read TGCGCCAGCAGCCTCCGAGGGGGTACTGAAGCTTTCTTT. It translates to CASSLRGGTEAFF.

This clonotype was recorded at least ten times. The chain couples TRBV7-2 to TRBJ2-3, with 7 bases matching TRBD2. This CDR3 is built from 15 residues. Losses at the gene ends were 2 bases for V and 2 bases for J; bases not matched to a gene: 4. In germline, CDR1 is SGHTA, CDR2 FQGNSA. The CDR3 sequence is CASSLQAGYTDTQYF. The CDR3 nucleotides are TGTGCCAGCAGCTTACAAGCGGGATACACAGATACGCAGTATTTT.

This clonotype was seen a handful of times. The rearrangement links TRBV9 to TRBJ2-6; D is undetermined. Between the trimmed V and J ends, which lost 3 bases and 2 bases, there was a span of 6 bases. The CDR3 loop spans 14 amino acids. In germline, CDR1 is SGDLS, CDR2 YYNGEE. The CDR3 bases are TGTGCCAGCAGCGAGAAACCTGGGGCCAACGTCCTGACTTTC. Encoded protein: CASSEKPGANVLTF.

The sample holds many counts of this clonotype. J is TRBJ2-6 and V is TRBV25-1; D call uncertain. The CDR3 has 13 residues. Germline lookup yields CDR1 MGHDK and CDR2 SYGVNS. Trimming removed 5 bases from V and 1 base from J, with 3 bases in between. DNA for the CDR3: TGTGCCAGCAGTACGTCTGGGGCCAACGTCCTGACTTTC. Its protein product is CASSTSGANVLTF.

This clonotype was detected many times. The chain recombines TRBV12-3 or TRBV12-4 with TRBJ2-1; D is uncertain. V lost 3 bases and J 10 bases, leaving 10 bases between the germline ends. This CDR3 region has 12 residues. The CDR3 DNA follows: TGTGCCAGCAGTTTTAACTTCCTGGAGCAGTTCTTC. It translates to CASSFNFLEQFF.

This clonotype has ten or more counts. The rearrangement uses TRBV29-1 and TRBJ1-5; perhaps TRBD1 as D (5 bases). This CDR3 contains 13 residues. CDR1 is SQVTM, CDR2 ANQGSEA, per germline. V lost 4 bases to trimming and J lost 7 bases, with 14 bases between them. Here the CDR3 reads CSVAGGNGQPQHF. The CDR3 coding sequence is TGCAGCGTTGCGGGGGGGAATGGGCAGCCCCAGCATTTT.

This clonotype was seen only a few times. The chain carries TRBV5-5 and TRBJ2-5; no clear D gene. In germline, CDR1 is SGHKS, CDR2 YYEKEE (reference sequence). Trimming shortened V by 0 bases and J by 1 base, and 10 bases separated the two germline ends. CDR3 length: 15 residues. CDR3 nucleotides: TGTGCCAGCAGCTTGGAGTCAGGACCCCAAGAGACCCAGTACTTC. Translated, it gives CASSLESGPQETQYF.

This clonotype appeared many times. The CDR3 loop is CASSQQTGEKLFF. For the CDR3, the DNA is TGTGCCAGCAGCCAGCAGACAGGTGAAAAACTGTTTTTT. This chain uses TRBV7-9 with TRBJ1-4, with TRBD1 as a possible D gene (6 bases). V was pared by 5 bases and J by 7 bases, with 11 bases between. The germline CDR1 and CDR2 sequences are SEHNR and FQNEAQ (reference sequence). The CDR3 consists of 13 residues.

The genes are TRBV4-2 and TRBJ2-1; TRBD2 aligns across 12 bases. Germline loops: CDR1 LGHNA, CDR2 YNFKEQ. The trim removed 4 bases at V and 5 bases at J, leaving 3 bases unmatched. The CDR3 is 15 amino acids. The CDR3 sequence is CASSLRLAGDNEQFF. In DNA form, the CDR3 reads TGTGCCAGCAGCCTGAGACTAGCGGGAGACAATGAGCAGTTCTTC.

V is TRBV6-2 or TRBV6-3 and J is TRBJ2-3; a possible D gene is TRBD1 (6 bases). V lost 4 bases to trimming and J lost 0 bases, with 11 bases between them. Germline CDR1 MNHEY, CDR2 SVGEGT. The CDR3 is 15 residues long. The CDR3 region has the DNA TGTGCCAGCAGTTTCGGACAGAGAAGCACAGATACGCAGTATTTT. Translated, it gives CASSFGQRSTDTQYF.

This clonotype was picked up a small number of times. This rearrangement joins TRBV7-2 to TRBJ2-7; D may be TRBD1 (6 bases). This CDR3 region has 16 residues. The V gene's germline CDR1 is SGHTA and CDR2 FQGNSA. Trimming took off 0 bases at V and 5 bases at J, with 17 bases between the two ends. CDR3 sequence (DNA): TGTGCCAGCAGCTTAGCACACAGGGCACTTTTGGACGAGCAGTACTTC. Its protein product is CASSLAHRALLDEQYF.

This clonotype was found many times. The chain carries TRBV7-2 and TRBJ2-1; D not certain. CDR3 length: 14 amino acids. The V gene's germline CDR1 is SGHTA and CDR2 FQGNSA. Trimming pared 5 bases from V and 5 bases from J, leaving 13 bases between. CDR3 DNA: TGTGCCAGCAGCCTTACCGACCGGAACAATGAGCAGTTCTTC. Its translation is CASSLTDRNNEQFF.

This clonotype occurred many times. The V call is TRBV12-3 or TRBV12-4, the J call TRBJ1-6, with unresolved D. Trimming removed 2 bases from V and 8 bases from J, with 10 bases in between. The CDR3 is 14 amino acids. CDR3 sequence (DNA): TGTGCCAGCAGTTTAACGGCCCCCTATTCACCCCTCCACTTT. This gives the protein CASSLTAPYSPLHF.

This clonotype was seen a few times. The J gene is TRBJ2-7, the V gene TRBV3-1; possibly TRBD2 for D (6 bases). CDR1 is LGHDT and CDR2 is YNNKEL in the germline V gene (reference sequence). The CDR3 totals 22 residues. V lost 0 bases and J lost 5, with 35 bases in between. The chain's CDR3 is CASSQDLWQEGRELAVSDEQYF. The CDR3 DNA reads as TGTGCCAGCAGCCAAGATCTATGGCAGGAGGGCCGGGAGCTAGCCGTTTCGGACGAGCAGTACTTC.

This clonotype was detected only a few times. The chain combines TRBV27 with TRBJ2-7; possibly TRBD2 for D (6 bases). Germline V gene lookup returns CDR1 MNHEY and CDR2 SMNVEV (reference sequence). V was shortened by 1 base and J by 6 bases, with 16 bases between the two germline ends. The CDR3 has 15 residues. The CDR3 loop is CASSLLLGGPREQYF. CDR3 sequence (DNA): TGTGCCAGCAGTTTATTGCTCGGGGGTCCGCGCGAGCAGTACTTC.

As concerns this clonotype: A much larger clone lies one base from this, so it may be a read error. The V gene is TRBV5-1, the J gene TRBJ2-1, with TRBD2 matching over 9 bases. This CDR3 contains 15 residues. Germline loops: CDR1 SGHRS, CDR2 YFSETQ. V dropped 3 bases and J dropped 10; count of bases not matched to a gene: 11. The CDR3 is CASSWEAGGYQEQFF. CDR3 DNA sequence: TGCGCCAGCAGCTGGGAGGCGGGAGGGTACCAAGAGCAGTTCTTC. Complete variable domain (other parts from reference TRBV5-1 and TRBJ2-1): KAGVTQTPRYLIKTRGQQVTLSCSPISGHRSVSWYQQTPGQGLQFLFEYFSETQRNKGNFPGRFSGRQFSNSRSEMNVSTLELGDSALYLCASSWEAGGYQEQFFGPGTRLTVL.

This clonotype was detected many times. This sequence joins TRBV7-2 and TRBJ2-7, with D possibly being TRBD1 or TRBD2 (5 bases each). The V end was cut by 2 bases, the J end by 4 bases, with 9 bases between. The CDR3 is 13 amino acids. Germline values: CDR1 SGHTA, CDR2 FQGNSA. CDR3 residues: CASSLLWGYEQYF. DNA of the CDR3: TGTGCCAGCAGCTTATTGTGGGGGTACGAGCAGTACTTC.

Within the sample, this clonotype is medium-sized. This chain joins TRBV5-1 and TRBJ2-2; D remains ambiguous. This CDR3 region has 15 residues. Trimming pared 2 bases from V and 1 base from J, leaving 9 bases between. Germline values: CDR1 SGHRS, CDR2 YFSETQ. The CDR3, as DNA: TGCGCCAGCAGCTTAGACGGTCGGAACACCGGGGAGCTGTTTTTT. Translated: CASSLDGRNTGELFF.

Only a few counts were recorded for this clonotype. The chain employs TRBV18 and TRBJ2-7, with D unclear. CDR3 length: 14 residues. Looked up from germline, CDR1 is KGHSH and CDR2 is LQKENI. Trimming shortened V by 2 bases and J by 6 bases, and 14 bases separated the two germline ends. Here the CDR3 DNA reads TGTGCCAGCTCACCAATTTCCAGAACCGGCGAGCAGTACTTC. It is translated as CASSPISRTGEQYF.

This clonotype was seen only a few times. J is TRBJ2-3 and V is TRBV7-9; unclear D gene. Germline lookup yields CDR1 SEHNR and CDR2 FQNEAQ (reference sequence). The CDR3 has 13 amino acids. Trimming left V 5 bases short and J 1 base short, with 7 bases between. The CDR3 DNA sequence: TGTGCCAGCAGCATAGACCGCACAGATACGCAGTATTTT. This codes for CASSIDRTDTQYF.

This clonotype was detected many times. The rearrangement joins TRBV28 to TRBJ2-2, with D perhaps matching TRBD1 (6 bases). There are 16 residues in the CDR3. Germline V gene lookup returns CDR1 MDHEN and CDR2 SYDVKM. Trimming pared 5 bases from V and 4 bases from J, leaving 17 bases between. The CDR3 region is CASSQGSQGTTGELFF. CDR3 nucleotides: TGTGCCAGCAGTCAGGGGTCACAAGGTACCACCGGGGAGCTGTTTTTT.

This clonotype was detected only a few times. The chain carries TRBV9 and TRBJ2-1; TRBD2 might be the D (6 bases). Germline CDR1 reads SGDLS; CDR2 reads YYNGEE. There are 15 residues in the CDR3. V lost 1 base to trimming and J lost 5 bases, with 13 bases between them. CDR3 protein: CASSVSGGRNNEQFF. Written as DNA, the CDR3 is TGTGCCAGCAGCGTAAGCGGAGGGAGGAACAATGAGCAGTTCTTC.

This clonotype came up many times. The V call is TRBV20-1, the J call TRBJ2-5; 7 nucleotides align to TRBD1. V shed 6 bases and J 3 bases; nucleotides not matched to a gene: 4. The CDR3 is 12 residues long. Germline assignment: CDR1 DFQATT and CDR2 SNEGSKA (reference sequence). CDR3 sequence (DNA): TGCAGTGCCAGTGGGACAGAAGAGACCCAGTACTTC. Translated: CSASGTEETQYF.

The rearrangement links TRBV2 to TRBJ2-5; D not resolved. The CDR3 covers 11 residues. CDR1 is SNHLY, CDR2 FYNNEI, per germline. Trimming cost V 2 bases and J 3 bases, with 1 base left between them. CDR3 residues: CASSEKETQYF. The CDR3 coding sequence is TGTGCCAGCAGTGAAAAAGAGACCCAGTACTTC.

This clonotype was counted ten times or more. The chain employs TRBV5-1 and TRBJ2-1, with 8 nucleotides matching TRBD2. CDR3 length: 17 amino acids. With V trimmed by 0 bases and J by 5 bases, 10 bases remained unmatched. Germline V gene data show CDR1 as SGHRS and CDR2 as YFSETQ. In nucleotides, the CDR3 is TGCGCCAGCAGCTTGGCCCCGGGAGGGCCTCGGAACAATGAGCAGTTCTTC. This translates into CASSLAPGGPRNNEQFF.

This clonotype was counted at least ten times. The chain is built from TRBV9 and TRBJ1-2; D might be TRBD1 (5 bases). The ends were cut back, 4 bases at V and 0 bases at J, with 16 bases in the middle. The V gene's germline CDR1 is SGDLS and CDR2 YYNGEE. The CDR3 is 16 amino acids. The CDR3 DNA reads TGTGCCAGCAGCCGGGGACGGCATAATACTAACTATGGCTACACCTTC. It encodes CASSRGRHNTNYGYTF.

This clonotype was counted at least ten times. The chain combines TRBV7-2 with TRBJ2-3; 11 bases match TRBD2. The germline CDR1 and CDR2 sequences are SGHTA and FQGNSA. With 5 bases clipped from V and 3 bases from J, the junction kept 7 bases outside the gene matches. CDR3 length equals 16 residues. CDR3 sequence reads: CASSRKLAGVTDTQYF. In DNA, the CDR3 is TGTGCCAGCAGCAGGAAACTAGCGGGAGTTACAGATACGCAGTATTTT.

In this sample, this clonotype turned up many times. This sequence joins TRBV3-1 and TRBJ2-2; 12 bases are a match to TRBD2. CDR1 LGHDT and CDR2 YNNKEL come from the germline V gene (reference sequence). The trim removed 3 bases at V and 2 bases at J, leaving 4 bases unmatched. The CDR3 runs 17 residues. CDR3: CASSQAGLAGNTGELFF. The CDR3 nucleotides are TGTGCCAGCAGCCAGGCAGGACTAGCGGGAAACACCGGGGAGCTGTTTTTT.

This clonotype was found many times. The chain joins TRBV6-1 to TRBJ2-1; D possibly corresponds to TRBD2 (6 bases). The CDR3 consists of 15 residues. CDR1 is MNHNS and CDR2 is SASEGT in the germline V gene. V lost 8 bases and J lost 8, with 22 bases in between. In DNA form, the CDR3 reads TGTGCCAGCTCACCACTCGGGGAGGACGGCGATGAGCAGTTCTTC. Translation gives CASSPLGEDGDEQFF.

The rearrangement uses TRBV12-3 or TRBV12-4 and TRBJ1-1; D gene unclear. Trimming cost V 2 bases and J 6 bases, with 16 bases left between them. This CDR3 comprises 15 residues. The CDR3 region is CASSLSAVRTSEAFF. The CDR3 region has the DNA TGTGCCAGCAGTTTATCGGCTGTGAGGACTTCTGAAGCTTTCTTT.

This clonotype was counted many times. The chain employs TRBV5-1 and TRBJ2-1, with 8 bases aligning to TRBD2. V gave up 4 bases and J gave up 5 bases; unmatched junction bases: 2. CDR1 and CDR2 from the germline V gene are SGHRS and YFSETQ. There are 13 residues in the CDR3. The DNA of the CDR3 is TGCGCCAGCAGCCATAGCGGGGACAATGAGCAGTTCTTC. The encoded protein is CASSHSGDNEQFF.

The sample holds many counts of this clonotype. The chain joins TRBV7-9 to TRBJ2-3; perhaps TRBD2 as D (5 bases). This CDR3 comprises 13 residues. Trimming took off 2 bases at V and 3 bases at J, with 6 bases between the two ends. Germline V CDR1 and CDR2: SEHNR, FQNEAQ (reference sequence). The CDR3 bases are TGTGCCAGCAGCTTAAGGGAGACAGATACGCAGTATTTT. Amino acid sequence: CASSLRETDTQYF.